Sequencing of this T cell receptor beta chain was carried out in a study of vaccination effects on CD4 cells after COVID-19. Findings and limits, study-wide: No early post-infection timepoints were available in the study, which also included few convalescent patients. Substantial clonal contraction characterized both infection- and vaccine-induced clones late after vaccination.

With the ViraFEST assay, the study expanded antigen-specific CD4+ T cells using viral peptide pools, then sequenced them. Culture proceeded for nine to ten days, and CD4+ T cells were then isolated. People in the vaccine group had not been infected with SARS-CoV-2 before, and their nucleocapsid antibodies were negative. TCRdb keeps only in-frame clones here, not all; method: immunoSEQ multiplex PCR. Counted here are tens of thousands of clones, about 74% occurring once; the ten biggest clones make up roughly 3.5%. Concerning this clone itself: Its antigen is not known.

This TCR came from a human donor who received a COVID-19 vaccine. The source was CD4+ T cells from PBMCs cultured with SARS-CoV-2 spike peptides, collected before COVID-19 vaccination.

DNA for the CDR3: TGTGCCATCAGATCAGGGGCCACTGGAAACACCATATATTTT. Translation gives CAIRSGATGNTIYF. V gene TRBV10-3 combines with J gene TRBJ1-3; TRBD1 is a possible D gene (6 bases). The germline V gene has CDR1 ENHRY and CDR2 SYGVKD. This CDR3 comprises 14 residues. Trimming removed 6 bases at V and 2 bases at J, with 11 bases between.